These 29 T cell receptor beta chains share one sample of origin, sequenced in a study of blood T cell repertoires in COVID-19. The assay was immunoSEQ multiplex PCR, and TCRdb's table has in-frame clones only and misses some. The sample holds tens of thousands of clones, less than 90% seen once. Sequencing was performed on peripheral blood. These receptors were obtained from a human donor with active COVID-19. The donor label of this sample is uncertain.

The chain combines TRBV5-1 with TRBJ2-5; TRBD1 aligns across 9 bases. V shed 2 bases, J shed 5 bases, and the junction held 4 bases outside the gene matches. The CDR3 is 14 residues long. From germline, CDR1 is SGHRS and CDR2 YFSETQ. The CDR3 DNA reads as TGCGCCAGCAGCTTACAGGGGGCGCGGGAGACCCAGTACTTC. Its translation is CASSLQGARETQYF.

The V and J genes are TRBV7-8 and TRBJ1-2, with D maybe TRBD1 (5 bases). The CDR3 is 14 residues long. V lost 4 bases, J lost 0 bases, and 9 bases lay in between. Germline V gene data show CDR1 as SGHVS and CDR2 as FQNEAQ. The CDR3 coding sequence is TGTGCCAGCAGCTCCGCAGGGACTAACTATGGCTACACCTTC. This sequence encodes CASSSAGTNYGYTF.

CDR3 coding DNA: TGTGCCAGCAGCGTAGCTACGAGGGGGTCCCCCGGGGAGCTGTTTTTT. It encodes CASSVATRGSPGELFF. V and J are TRBV9 and TRBJ2-2; D is perhaps TRBD1 (6 bases). This CDR3 is built from 16 residues. Germline-derived CDR1 and CDR2 are SGDLS and YYNGEE. With 0 bases removed from V and 6 bases from J, the gap between germline ends came to 15 bases.

The J gene is TRBJ2-1, the V gene TRBV4-3; 16 nucleotides align to TRBD2. The V and J ends lost 4 bases and 8 bases, in that order; junction bases with no gene match: 5. The CDR3 is 16 residues long. Germline V gives CDR1 LGHNA, CDR2 YSLEER. CDR3 residues: CASSRGTSGGVYEQFF. CDR3 sequence (DNA): TGCGCCAGCAGCCGCGGGACTAGCGGGGGGGTGTATGAGCAGTTCTTC.

The genes are TRBV27 and TRBJ1-1; TRBD1 is a possible D gene (5 bases). The CDR3 extends over 14 amino acids. The V end lost 0 bases, the J end lost 5 bases, and 10 bases lay between the germline ends. Per the germline V gene, CDR1 is MNHEY and CDR2 is SMNVEV (reference sequence). The CDR3 loop is CASSLSRGGTEAFF. CDR3 nucleotide sequence: TGTGCCAGCAGTTTATCTAGGGGAGGGACTGAAGCTTTCTTT.

The gene calls are TRBV3-1 (or the pseudogene TRBV3-2) and TRBJ1-4; D uncertain. This CDR3 comprises 12 residues. V shed 4 bases and J shed 13 bases, with 13 bases lying between them. CDR1 is LGHDT and CDR2 is YNNKEL in the germline V gene (reference sequence). The CDR3: CASSLTPQVLFF. CDR3 DNA: TGTGCCAGCAGCCTGACGCCCCAGGTACTGTTTTTT.

This chain joins TRBV19 and TRBJ2-2; 7 bases match TRBD1. The CDR3 has 14 residues. Germline loops: CDR1 LNHDA, CDR2 SQIVND (reference sequence). V was pared by 3 bases and J by 5 bases, with 3 bases of the junction left unmatched. The CDR3 protein is CASSIQGVTGELFF. The CDR3 DNA reads as TGTGCCAGTAGTATCCAGGGGGTTACCGGGGAGCTGTTTTTT.

This sequence joins TRBV9 and TRBJ1-4; TRBD1 is a possible D gene (6 bases). Germline values: CDR1 SGDLS, CDR2 YYNGEE. The germline V and J ends were trimmed by 3 bases and 7 bases, with 19 bases remaining between them. CDR3 size: 16 residues. The chain's CDR3 is CASSGGVRGGSEKLFF. In DNA, the CDR3 is TGTGCCAGCAGCGGTGGGGTGAGGGGGGGAAGTGAAAAACTGTTTTTT.

The gene calls are TRBV25-1 and TRBJ1-6; a possible D gene is TRBD1 (6 bases). Looked up from germline, CDR1 is MGHDK and CDR2 is SYGVNS. Trimming took 8 bases from V and 4 from J, leaving 9 bases between them. The CDR3 length is 13 residues. CDR3 coding DNA: TGTGCCAGCCGGGACATATATAATTCACCCCTCCACTTT. It translates to CASRDIYNSPLHF.

The CDR3 sequence is CASSLFGSTSTGELFF. The CDR3 bases are TGTGCCAGCAGTTTATTTGGGTCGACATCCACCGGGGAGCTGTTTTTT. The chain joins TRBV27 to TRBJ2-2; unclear D gene. The V end lost 1 base, the J end lost 4 bases, and 13 bases lay between the germline ends. This CDR3 has 16 amino acids. The germline gives CDR1 MNHEY, CDR2 SMNVEV (reference sequence).

This clone appeared many times. The rearrangement uses TRBV4-3 and TRBJ2-1; 7 bases agree with TRBD1. This CDR3 is built from 16 residues. V dropped 0 bases and J dropped 8; count of bases not matched to a gene: 10. CDR1 is LGHNA, CDR2 YSLEER, per germline. The CDR3 here is CASSQEPPGGSDEQFF. The CDR3 DNA reads as TGCGCCAGCAGCCAAGAACCCCCAGGGGGTAGCGATGAGCAGTTCTTC.

The chain employs TRBV29-1 and TRBJ1-1; TRBD1 matches 7 bases. The trim removed 5 bases at V and 7 bases at J, leaving 7 bases unmatched. The V gene's germline CDR1 is SQVTM and CDR2 ANQGSEA. This CDR3 is built from 12 residues. The CDR3 region has the DNA TGCAGCGTTCGTACCGGGACAGTTGAAGCTTTCTTT. Its protein product is CSVRTGTVEAFF. Supplemented by reference TRBV29-1 and TRBJ1-1, the full variable domain reads SAVISQKPSRDICQRGTSLTIQCQVDSQVTMMFWYRQQPGQSLTLIATANQGSEATYESGFVIDKFPISRPNLTFSTLTVSNMSPEDSSIYLCSVRTGTVEAFFGQGTRLTVV.

The chain links TRBV18 to TRBJ2-7; D might be TRBD2 (6 bases). The CDR3 has 15 residues. V lost 6 bases and J lost 1, with 16 bases in between. In germline, CDR1 is KGHSH, CDR2 LQKENI. The CDR3 loop is CASSGGLDLSYEQYF. The CDR3 DNA reads as TGTGCCAGCTCGGGGGGACTGGACCTTTCCTACGAGCAGTACTTC.

This sequence joins TRBV3-1 (or the pseudogene TRBV3-2) and TRBJ2-7; tentatively, D is TRBD1 (5 bases). With 1 base removed from V and 6 bases from J, the gap between germline ends came to 7 bases. The CDR3 extends over 12 amino acids. Germline CDR1 is LGHDT and CDR2 is YNNKEL (reference sequence). The chain's CDR3 is CASSQGQGEQYF. In DNA, the CDR3 is TGTGCCAGCAGCCAAGGGCAGGGCGAGCAGTACTTC.

This chain uses TRBV5-4 with TRBJ2-1; 9 nucleotides align to TRBD2. Unmatched junction bases numbered 8, after V lost 3 bases and J lost 7 bases. The CDR3 totals 15 residues. Germline V lookup: CDR1 SGHNT, CDR2 YYREEE (reference sequence). Written as DNA, the CDR3 is TGTGCCAGCAGCTCGCGGGGGGGCCTTGAAAATGAGCAGTTCTTC. The encoded protein is CASSSRGGLENEQFF.

CDR3 region: CASSPPVGGASGANVLTF. CDR3 in DNA: TGTGCCAGCTCACCACCGGTCGGGGGGGCTTCTGGGGCCAACGTCCTGACTTTC. The V gene is TRBV18, the J gene TRBJ2-6; 8 nucleotides align to TRBD2. CDR1 KGHSH and CDR2 LQKENI come from the germline V gene. The CDR3 has 18 residues. With V trimmed by 0 bases and J by 1 base, 5 bases remained unmatched.

This rearrangement joins TRBV6-2 or TRBV6-3 to TRBJ1-6; TRBD1 matches 7 bases. The CDR3 has 16 amino acids. The junction had 13 bases not matched to a gene; V was cut back by 7 bases and J by 7 bases. Germline-derived CDR1 and CDR2 are MNHEY and SVGEGT. The CDR3 reads CASNPFLGTVNSPLHF. In nucleotides, the CDR3 is TGTGCCAGCAACCCCTTCCTAGGGACAGTGAATTCACCCCTCCACTTT.

The CDR3 sequence is CASNNGQGNQPQHF. CDR3 sequence (DNA): TGTGCCAGCAATAATGGACAGGGCAATCAGCCCCAGCATTTT. The chain combines TRBV7-2 with TRBJ1-5, with 7 bases lining up with TRBD1. CDR1 is SGHTA, CDR2 FQGNSA, per germline. Trimming cost V 7 bases and J 2 bases; bases outside gene matches: 5. The length of the CDR3 is 14 residues.

Details on this clone: One end of the junction is discordant with germline, which a read error may explain. The chain couples TRBV7-7 to TRBJ2-1; 16 nucleotides align to TRBD2. The CDR3 has 18 residues. CDR1 SSHAT and CDR2 FNYEAQ come from the germline V gene (reference sequence). CDR3 loop: CASSPQPGLAGGNNEQFF. The CDR3 DNA reads as TGTGCTAGCAGCCCTCAGCCGGGACTAGCGGGAGGGAACAATGAGCAGTTCTTC.

The count of this clone is one. The chain combines TRBV2 with TRBJ2-2; TRBD2 agrees at 11 bases. The CDR3 loop spans 17 amino acids. The V segment lost 4 bases and the J segment 1 base; nucleotides outside the gene matches: 5. Germline V CDR1 and CDR2: SNHLY, FYNNEI. CDR3 nucleotides: TGTGCCAGCAGTGGGAGGCTAGCGGGGGGGAACACCGGGGAGCTGTTTTTT. Protein product: CASSGRLAGGNTGELFF.

The chain has TRBV19 and TRBJ1-2, with D unresolved. The CDR3 covers 16 residues. Trimming took 5 bases from V and 8 from J, leaving 24 bases between them. The germline V gene has CDR1 LNHDA and CDR2 SQIVND (reference sequence). The CDR3 sequence is CASSLGPSRRAGGYTF. CDR3 nucleotides: TGTGCCAGTAGTCTGGGTCCCTCGAGGCGCGCGGGCGGCTACACCTTC.

The chain joins TRBV7-6 to TRBJ1-1; unclear D gene. Trimming removed 0 bases at V and 1 base at J, with 12 bases between. The CDR3 runs 16 residues. CDR1 is SGHVS and CDR2 is FNYEAQ in the germline V gene. The CDR3 region has the DNA TGTGCCAGCAGCTTAGCTCGTACAGCAGGGAACACTGAAGCTTTCTTT. It yields the protein CASSLARTAGNTEAFF.

This chain links TRBV7-2 with TRBJ1-1; unclear D gene. The CDR3 sequence is 17 residues long. The V gene's germline CDR1 is SGHTA and CDR2 FQGNSA. Between the trimmed V and J ends, which lost 5 bases and 4 bases, there was a span of 23 bases. In DNA form, the CDR3 reads TGTGCCAGCAGCCCCAACCCAGGTGGGAGAAAGGGCACTGAAGCTTTCTTT. It specifies CASSPNPGGRKGTEAFF.

The CDR3 protein is CASGPQGAWAEAFF. CDR3 sequence (DNA): TGTGCTAGTGGTCCCCAGGGGGCTTGGGCTGAAGCTTTCTTT. This chain links TRBV12-5 with TRBJ1-1; 8 nucleotides match TRBD1. Trimming at V came to 5 bases and at J to 6 bases, leaving 8 bases not matched to a gene. This CDR3 has 14 amino acids. Germline assignment: CDR1 LGHNT and CDR2 FRNRAP.

This chain links TRBV5-1 with TRBJ2-3, with unresolved D. V was clipped by 4 bases and J by 2 bases, with 5 bases between them. Germline V gene data show CDR1 as SGHRS and CDR2 as YFSETQ. The length of the CDR3 is 12 residues. CDR3 amino acids: CASSLPTDTQYF. The CDR3, as DNA: TGCGCCAGCAGCCTACCCACAGATACGCAGTATTTT.

V usage is TRBV9 and J usage is TRBJ2-5; 7 bases agree with TRBD1. V lost 4 bases to trimming and J lost 8 bases; unmatched junction nucleotides: 11. The V gene's germline CDR1 is SGDLS and CDR2 YYNGEE. The CDR3 extends over 14 amino acids. The CDR3, as DNA: TGTGCCAGCAGCAAAGACCCAGGGGGTAGAACCCAGTACTTC. Translation: CASSKDPGGRTQYF.

V gene TRBV4-2 combines with J gene TRBJ2-7, with D unclear. Germline CDR1 LGHNA, CDR2 YNFKEQ. This CDR3 region has 14 residues. The V end was cut by 4 bases, the J end by 2 bases, with 12 bases between. The CDR3 nucleotides are TGTGCCAGCAGCCTCGGGTTAAATCCCTACGAGCAGTACTTC. Its translation: CASSLGLNPYEQYF.

This rearrangement joins TRBV4-3 to TRBJ1-1; possibly TRBD1 for D (5 bases). Trimming left V 3 bases short and J 1 base short, with 6 bases between. The CDR3 contains 13 residues. Germline V CDR1 and CDR2: LGHNA, YSLEER. In DNA form, the CDR3 reads TGCGCCAGCAGCCAGACAGCGAACACTGAAGCTTTCTTT. This sequence encodes CASSQTANTEAFF.

CDR3 loop: CASSIGGSGQPQHF. The CDR3 nucleotides are TGTGCCAGTAGTATCGGAGGCTCGGGTCAGCCCCAGCATTTT. This chain joins TRBV19 and TRBJ1-5, with unresolved D. CDR1 is LNHDA, CDR2 SQIVND, per germline (reference sequence). This CDR3 has 14 residues. With 3 bases removed from V and 6 bases from J, the gap between germline ends came to 12 bases.